The source of this TCR beta chain is a study of human T cells and chemical hapten exposure. Study as a whole: Largely, small differences in pooled library volume made per-sample TCR yields vary. Study results and caveats: The formation of large CDR3 similarity clusters by expanded TCRs significantly exceeded that of controls.

The time point was: patch test 3, about 24 weeks after DPC sensitization. This sample's treatment: therapeutic diphenylcyclopropenone sensitization with weekly scalp DPC. Trimming cost V 5 bases and J 4 bases, with 9 bases left between them. CDR3 length: 12 residues. As to this clonotype: Its antigen is as yet unknown.

TCRdb reprocessed the RACE reads via MiXCR and lists one record per CDR3 protein. In the table there are some 180,000 distinct CDR3 sequences, 20% to 25% of which are singletons. The chain has TRBV12-3 or TRBV12-4 and TRBJ2-7, with no clear D. This sample comprised whole blood, obtained in connection with sensitization to the hapten diphenylcyclopropenone (DPC). This clonotype was sampled from a woman aged 40 to 50 with alopecia areata. Some clones in this sample may be carry-over from other donors' samples. CDR3 DNA sequence: TGTGCCAGCAGTCCAGAAAGTTACGAGCAGTACTTC. Its translation: CASSPESYEQYF.